One sample yielded the 16 T cell receptor beta chains listed below, sequenced in a study of shared clonotypes between healthy human individuals. Positively selected for CCR7, the CD45RO-negative cells used as naive CD8 cells excluded terminally differentiated effector memory CD45RA+ cells. Sequencing was performed with immunoSEQ multiplex PCR; in TCRdb, only in-frame clones are kept and a portion is missing. The sample consists of about 2 million clones, around 96% of them appearing once. The specimen was naive CD8+ T cells sorted from blood. These receptors were taken from a man aged 18 to 30 in good health.

The DNA for the CDR3 is TGTGCCAGCAGGCCCTTCACCGGGGAGCTGTTTTTT. This translates into CASRPFTGELFF. The V call is TRBV27, the J call TRBJ2-2, with D unresolved. This CDR3 comprises 12 residues. The V gene's germline CDR1 is MNHEY and CDR2 SMNVEV (reference sequence). V was shortened by 6 bases and J by 4 bases, with 6 bases between the two germline ends.

This clone was seen only once. The gene calls are TRBV6-1 and TRBJ2-7; D remains unclear. The V and J ends lost 0 bases and 3 bases respectively, with 12 bases between them. This CDR3 has 15 amino acids. Germline V gene data show CDR1 as MNHNS and CDR2 as SASEGT. CDR3 amino acids: CASSEAGSLIYEQYF. CDR3 bases: TGTGCCAGCAGTGAAGCGGGCTCACTGATCTACGAGCAGTACTTC.

This rearrangement joins TRBV6-5 to TRBJ2-2, with TRBD2 matching 8 bases. CDR1 MNHEY and CDR2 SVGAGI come from the germline V gene. The CDR3 contains 15 residues. The J segment lost 1 base and the V segment lost 7 bases, leaving 5 bases of the junction unmatched. CDR3 in DNA: TGTGCCAGCACCTTACTAGCGGAGAACACCGGGGAGCTGTTTTTT. Translated: CASTLLAENTGELFF.

CDR3 region: CASSLGQENYGYTF. The DNA for the CDR3 is TGTGCCAGCAGCTTGGGACAGGAGAACTATGGCTACACCTTC. The chain employs TRBV5-8 and TRBJ1-2, with D maybe TRBD1 (6 bases). Germline assignment: CDR1 SGHTS and CDR2 YDEGEE. This CDR3 has 14 amino acids. V was clipped by 0 bases and J by 2 bases, with 8 bases between them.

J is TRBJ1-2 and V is TRBV4-1; 7 positions agree with TRBD1. Unmatched junction bases numbered 8, after V lost 4 bases and J lost 0 bases. CDR3 length: 16 amino acids. Germline-derived CDR1 and CDR2 are MGHRA and YSYEKL. The CDR3 loop is CASSPVRQGTNYGYTF. The CDR3 DNA sequence: TGCGCCAGCAGCCCCGTCCGACAGGGAACTAACTATGGCTACACCTTC.

The chain joins TRBV30 to TRBJ2-7; weak D call: TRBD1 (6 bases). Germline V lookup: CDR1 GTSNPN, CDR2 SVGIG (reference sequence). The V and J ends lost 5 bases and 6 bases respectively, with 14 bases between them. This CDR3 region has 12 residues. In DNA form, the CDR3 reads TGTGCCTGGGAAGGGGGTTCCCCCGAGCAGTACTTC. Its protein is CAWEGGSPEQYF. The entire variable domain, with the rest obtained from reference TRBV30 and TRBJ2-7, is as follows: SQTIHQWPATLVQPVGSPLSLECTVEGTSNPNLYWYRQAAGRGLQLLFYSVGIGQISSEVPQNLSASRPQDRQFILSSKKLLLSDSGFYLCAWEGGSPEQYFGPGTRLTVT.

The chain joins TRBV2 to TRBJ2-3, with 7 bases fitting TRBD2. The CDR3 length is 15 residues. The trim removed 4 bases at V and 0 bases at J, leaving 4 bases unmatched. Germline V CDR1 and CDR2: SNHLY, FYNNEI. Here the CDR3 DNA reads TGTGCCAGCAGTGCCGGGCGGGGGAGCACAGATACGCAGTATTTT. Amino acid sequence: CASSAGRGSTDTQYF.

J is TRBJ2-5 and V is TRBV29-1; 14 positions agree with TRBD2. The CDR3 covers 19 residues. After removal of 7 bases from V and 0 bases from J, the junction contained 16 bases not matched to a gene. Germline values: CDR1 SQVTM, CDR2 ANQGSEA. The CDR3 region has the DNA TGCAGCGCCGAGGACGGGACTAGCGGGAGTTGGGGGAACCAAGAGACCCAGTACTTC. Translation: CSAEDGTSGSWGNQETQYF.

The rearrangement links TRBV4-3 to TRBJ2-5, with D tentatively TRBD1 (5 bases). Germline lookup yields CDR1 LGHNA and CDR2 YSLEER. CDR3 length equals 15 residues. With 1 base removed from V and 3 bases from J, the gap between germline ends came to 12 bases. CDR3 residues: CASSQVQGGEETQYF. CDR3 nucleotides: TGCGCCAGCAGCCAAGTGCAGGGTGGGGAAGAGACCCAGTACTTC.

This chain joins TRBV7-9 and TRBJ2-5; D ambiguous. Germline assignment: CDR1 SEHNR and CDR2 FQNEAQ (reference sequence). The V end was cut by 3 bases, the J end by 5 bases, with 7 bases between. The CDR3 runs to 12 residues. The CDR3 DNA follows: TGTGCCAGCAGCTTCGACCGGGAGACCCAGTACTTC. Amino acid sequence: CASSFDRETQYF.

The J gene is TRBJ1-2, the V gene TRBV5-5; no clear D gene. Trimming removed 4 bases from V and 6 bases from J, with 13 bases in between. Germline-derived CDR1 and CDR2 are SGHKS and YYEKEE (reference sequence). This CDR3 is built from 13 residues. The DNA for the CDR3 is TGTGCCAGCAGCCCTTACGTTAGGGATGGCTACACCTTC. Residues: CASSPYVRDGYTF.

The chain links TRBV9 to TRBJ1-1; perhaps TRBD1 as D (5 bases). Trimming pared 4 bases from V and 3 bases from J, leaving 19 bases between. CDR1 and CDR2 (germline): SGDLS, YYNGEE. This CDR3 has 16 amino acids. The CDR3 coding sequence is TGTGCCAGCAGCCCCTCGGCGGGGGTGGTGGACACTGAAGCTTTCTTT. Translation gives CASSPSAGVVDTEAFF.

This clone was seen only once. The rearrangement joins TRBV27 to TRBJ2-7; no clear D gene. The CDR3 runs 13 residues. Trimming took 3 bases from V and 3 from J, leaving 9 bases between them. Germline V gene sequence: CDR1 MNHEY, CDR2 SMNVEV (reference sequence). CDR3 residues: CASSFTDNYEQYF. The CDR3 DNA sequence: TGTGCCAGCAGTTTCACGGATAACTACGAGCAGTACTTC.

As for this clone: Other nucleotide sequences in the sample specify the same CDR3. The chain joins TRBV5-6 to TRBJ2-7, with 9 bases aligning to TRBD1. There are 14 residues in the CDR3. CDR1 SGHDT and CDR2 YYEEEE come from the germline V gene. The V and J ends lost 0 bases and 4 bases, in that order; junction bases with no gene match: 2. The CDR3 sequence is CASSLGQGDYEQYF. In DNA form, the CDR3 reads TGTGCCAGCAGCTTGGGACAGGGGGATTACGAGCAGTACTTC.

The V and J genes are TRBV5-1 and TRBJ2-7; D not certain. Trimming stripped 0 bases from V and 3 bases from J, with 22 bases between. Germline loops: CDR1 SGHRS, CDR2 YFSETQ. CDR3 length: 18 residues. The CDR3 loop is CASSLDSGGPKGFYEQYF. The DNA of the CDR3 is TGCGCCAGCAGCTTGGATAGTGGCGGCCCAAAAGGATTCTACGAGCAGTACTTC.

The V gene is TRBV27, the J gene TRBJ2-1; the D is unclear. Germline assignment: CDR1 MNHEY and CDR2 SMNVEV (reference sequence). This CDR3 contains 13 residues. Trimming left V 2 bases short and J 3 bases short, with 5 bases between. The CDR3 spells CASSLTDYNEQFF. The CDR3 nucleotides are TGTGCCAGCAGTTTAACAGACTACAATGAGCAGTTCTTC.